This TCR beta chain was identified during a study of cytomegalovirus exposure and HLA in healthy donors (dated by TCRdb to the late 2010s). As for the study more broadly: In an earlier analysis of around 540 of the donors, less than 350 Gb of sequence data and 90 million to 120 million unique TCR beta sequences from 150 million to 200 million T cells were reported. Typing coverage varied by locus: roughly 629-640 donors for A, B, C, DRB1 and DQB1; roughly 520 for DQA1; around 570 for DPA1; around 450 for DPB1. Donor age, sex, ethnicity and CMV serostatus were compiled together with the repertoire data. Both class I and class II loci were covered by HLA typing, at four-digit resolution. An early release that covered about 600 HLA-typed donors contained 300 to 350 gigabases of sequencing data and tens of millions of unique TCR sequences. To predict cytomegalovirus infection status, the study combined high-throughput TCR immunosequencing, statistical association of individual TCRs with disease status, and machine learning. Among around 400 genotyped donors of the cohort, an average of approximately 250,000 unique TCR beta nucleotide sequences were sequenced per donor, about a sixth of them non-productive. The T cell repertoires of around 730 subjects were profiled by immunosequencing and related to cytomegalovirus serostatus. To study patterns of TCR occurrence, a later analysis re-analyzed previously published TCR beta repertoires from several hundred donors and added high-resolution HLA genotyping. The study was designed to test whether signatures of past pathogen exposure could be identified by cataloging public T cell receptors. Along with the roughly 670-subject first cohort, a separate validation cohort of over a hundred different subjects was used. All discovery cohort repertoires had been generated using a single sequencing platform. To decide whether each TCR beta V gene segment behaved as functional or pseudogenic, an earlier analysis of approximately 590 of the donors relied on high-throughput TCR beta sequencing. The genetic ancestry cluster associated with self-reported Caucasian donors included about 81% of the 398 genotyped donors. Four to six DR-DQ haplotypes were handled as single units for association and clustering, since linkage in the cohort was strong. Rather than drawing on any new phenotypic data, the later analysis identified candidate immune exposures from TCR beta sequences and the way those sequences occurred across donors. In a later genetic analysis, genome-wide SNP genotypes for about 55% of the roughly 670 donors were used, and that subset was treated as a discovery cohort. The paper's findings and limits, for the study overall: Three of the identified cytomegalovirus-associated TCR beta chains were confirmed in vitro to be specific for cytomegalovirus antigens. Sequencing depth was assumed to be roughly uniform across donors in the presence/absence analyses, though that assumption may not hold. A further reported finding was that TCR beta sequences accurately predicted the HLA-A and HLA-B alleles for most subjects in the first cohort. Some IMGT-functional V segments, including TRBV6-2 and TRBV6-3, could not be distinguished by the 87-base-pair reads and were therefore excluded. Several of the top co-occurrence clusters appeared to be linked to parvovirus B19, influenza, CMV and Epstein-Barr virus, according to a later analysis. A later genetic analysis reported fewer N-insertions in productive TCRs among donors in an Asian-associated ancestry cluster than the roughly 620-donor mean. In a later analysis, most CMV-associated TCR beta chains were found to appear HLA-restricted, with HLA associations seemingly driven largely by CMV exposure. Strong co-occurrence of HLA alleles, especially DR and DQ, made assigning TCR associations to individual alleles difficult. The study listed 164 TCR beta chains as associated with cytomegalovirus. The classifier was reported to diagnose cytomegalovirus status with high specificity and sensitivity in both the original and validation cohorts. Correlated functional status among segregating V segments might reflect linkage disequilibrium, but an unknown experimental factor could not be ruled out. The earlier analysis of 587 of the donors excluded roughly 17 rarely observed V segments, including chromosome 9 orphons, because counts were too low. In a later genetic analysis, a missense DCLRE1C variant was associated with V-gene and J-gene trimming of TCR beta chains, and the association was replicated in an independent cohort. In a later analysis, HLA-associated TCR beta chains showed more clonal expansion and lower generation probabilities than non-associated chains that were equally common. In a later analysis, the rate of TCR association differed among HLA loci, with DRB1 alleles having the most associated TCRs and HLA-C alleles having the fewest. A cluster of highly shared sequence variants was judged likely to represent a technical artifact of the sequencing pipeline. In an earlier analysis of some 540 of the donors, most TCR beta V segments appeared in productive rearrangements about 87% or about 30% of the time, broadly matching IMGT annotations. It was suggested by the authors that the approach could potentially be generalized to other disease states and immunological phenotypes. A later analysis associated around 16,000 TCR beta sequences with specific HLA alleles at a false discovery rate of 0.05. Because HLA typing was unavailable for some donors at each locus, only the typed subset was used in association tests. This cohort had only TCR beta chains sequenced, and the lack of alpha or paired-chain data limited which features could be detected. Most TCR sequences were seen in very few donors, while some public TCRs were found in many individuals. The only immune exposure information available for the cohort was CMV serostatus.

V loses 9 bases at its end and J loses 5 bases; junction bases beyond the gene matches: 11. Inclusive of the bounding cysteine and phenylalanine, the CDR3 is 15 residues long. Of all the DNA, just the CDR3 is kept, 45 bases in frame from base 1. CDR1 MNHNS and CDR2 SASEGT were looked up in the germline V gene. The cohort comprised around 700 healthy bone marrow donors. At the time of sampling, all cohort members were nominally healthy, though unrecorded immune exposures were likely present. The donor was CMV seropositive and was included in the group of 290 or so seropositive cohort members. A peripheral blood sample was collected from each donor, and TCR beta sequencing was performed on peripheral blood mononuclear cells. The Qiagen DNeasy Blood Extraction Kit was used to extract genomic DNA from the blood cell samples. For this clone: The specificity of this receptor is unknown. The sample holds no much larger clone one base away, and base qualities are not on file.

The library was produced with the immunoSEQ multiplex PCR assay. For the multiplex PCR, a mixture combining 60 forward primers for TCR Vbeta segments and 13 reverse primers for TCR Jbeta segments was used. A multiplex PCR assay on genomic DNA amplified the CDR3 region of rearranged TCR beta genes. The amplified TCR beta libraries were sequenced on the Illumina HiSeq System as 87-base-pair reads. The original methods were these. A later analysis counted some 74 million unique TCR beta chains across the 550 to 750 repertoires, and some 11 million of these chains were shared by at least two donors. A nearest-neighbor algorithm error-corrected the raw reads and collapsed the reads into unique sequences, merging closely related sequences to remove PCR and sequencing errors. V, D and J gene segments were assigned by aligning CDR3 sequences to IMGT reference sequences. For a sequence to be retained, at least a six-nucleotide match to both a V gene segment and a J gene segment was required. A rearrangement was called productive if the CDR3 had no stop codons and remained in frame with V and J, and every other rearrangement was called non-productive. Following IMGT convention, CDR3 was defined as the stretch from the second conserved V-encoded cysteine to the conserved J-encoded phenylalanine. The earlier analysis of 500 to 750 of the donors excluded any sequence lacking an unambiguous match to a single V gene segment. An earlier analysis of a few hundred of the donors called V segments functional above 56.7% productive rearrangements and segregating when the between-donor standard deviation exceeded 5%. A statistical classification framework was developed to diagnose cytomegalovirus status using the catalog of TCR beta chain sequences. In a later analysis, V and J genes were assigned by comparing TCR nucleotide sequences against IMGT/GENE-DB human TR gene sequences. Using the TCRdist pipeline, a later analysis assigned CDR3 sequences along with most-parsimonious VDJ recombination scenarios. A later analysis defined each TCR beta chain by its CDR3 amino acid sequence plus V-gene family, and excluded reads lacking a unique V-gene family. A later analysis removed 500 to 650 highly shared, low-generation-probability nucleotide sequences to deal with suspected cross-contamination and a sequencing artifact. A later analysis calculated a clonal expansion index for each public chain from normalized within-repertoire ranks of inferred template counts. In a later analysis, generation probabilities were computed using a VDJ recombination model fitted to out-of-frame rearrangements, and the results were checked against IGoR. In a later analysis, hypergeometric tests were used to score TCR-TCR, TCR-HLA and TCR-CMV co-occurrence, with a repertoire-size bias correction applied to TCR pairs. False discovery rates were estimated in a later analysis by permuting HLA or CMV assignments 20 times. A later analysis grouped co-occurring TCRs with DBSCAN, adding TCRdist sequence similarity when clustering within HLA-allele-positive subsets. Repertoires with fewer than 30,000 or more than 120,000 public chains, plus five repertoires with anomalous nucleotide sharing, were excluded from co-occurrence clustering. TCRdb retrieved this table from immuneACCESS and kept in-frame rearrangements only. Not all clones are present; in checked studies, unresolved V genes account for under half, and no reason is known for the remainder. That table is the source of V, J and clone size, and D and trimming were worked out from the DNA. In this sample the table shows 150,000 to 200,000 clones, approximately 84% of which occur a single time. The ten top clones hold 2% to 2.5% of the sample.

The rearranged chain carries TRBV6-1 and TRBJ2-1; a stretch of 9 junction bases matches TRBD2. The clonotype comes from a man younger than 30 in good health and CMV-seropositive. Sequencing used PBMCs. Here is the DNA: TGTGCCAGTGGAGCGGCTAGCGGGGTCCACAATGAGCAGTTCTTC. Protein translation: CASGAASGVHNEQFF.